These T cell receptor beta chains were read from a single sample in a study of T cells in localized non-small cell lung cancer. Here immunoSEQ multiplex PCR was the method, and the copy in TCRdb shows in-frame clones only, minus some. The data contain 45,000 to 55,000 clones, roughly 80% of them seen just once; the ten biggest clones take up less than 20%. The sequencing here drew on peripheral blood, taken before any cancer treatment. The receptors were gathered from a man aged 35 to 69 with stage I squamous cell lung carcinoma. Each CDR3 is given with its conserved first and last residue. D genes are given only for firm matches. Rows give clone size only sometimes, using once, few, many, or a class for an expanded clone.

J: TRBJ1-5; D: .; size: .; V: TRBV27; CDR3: CASRPGDRLSNQPQHF; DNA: TGTGCCAGCAGGCCGGGTGACAGGCTTAGCAATCAGCCCCAGCATTTT
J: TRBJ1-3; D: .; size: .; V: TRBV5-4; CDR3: CASSSATGSGNTIYF; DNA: TGTGCCAGCAGCTCAGCCACGGGATCTGGAAACACCATATATTTT
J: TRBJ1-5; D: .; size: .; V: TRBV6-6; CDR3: CASRSLRTDNQPQHF; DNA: TGTGCCAGCAGGTCTCTAAGGACAGACAATCAGCCCCAGCATTTT
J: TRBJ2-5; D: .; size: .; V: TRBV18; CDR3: CASSPSQGRETQYF; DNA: TGTGCCAGCTCACCCAGCCAGGGTAGAGAGACCCAGTACTTC
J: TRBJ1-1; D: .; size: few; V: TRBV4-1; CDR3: CASSQVQGRVNTEAFF; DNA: TGCGCCAGCAGCCAAGTACAGGGAAGAGTGAACACTGAAGCTTTCTTT
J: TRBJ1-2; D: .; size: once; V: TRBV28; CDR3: CASSGQRNYGYTF; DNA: TGTGCCAGCAGTGGCCAGCGAAACTATGGCTACACCTTC
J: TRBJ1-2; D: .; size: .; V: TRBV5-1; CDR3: CASSPGPGYTF; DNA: TGCGCCAGCAGCCCTGGGCCCGGCTACACCTTC
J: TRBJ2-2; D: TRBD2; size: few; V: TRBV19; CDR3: CATEKFLAGRTGELFF; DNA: TGTGCCACGGAGAAATTCTTAGCGGGTAGGACCGGGGAGCTGTTTTTT
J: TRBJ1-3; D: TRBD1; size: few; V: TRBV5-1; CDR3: CASSLEGTAGNTIYF; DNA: TGCGCCAGCAGCTTGGAAGGGACAGCCGGAAACACCATATATTTT
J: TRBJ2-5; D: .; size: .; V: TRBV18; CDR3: CASSPPDGGLRGTQYF; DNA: TGTGCCAGCTCACCACCGGACGGGGGGCTGCGGGGGACCCAGTACTTC
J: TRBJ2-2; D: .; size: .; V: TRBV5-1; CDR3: CASSLEGVGELFF; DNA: TGCGCCAGCAGCTTGGAAGGTGTGGGGGAGCTGTTTTTT
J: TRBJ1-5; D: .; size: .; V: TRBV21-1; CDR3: CASSTHARDRGPEGNQPQHF; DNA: TGTGCCAGCAGCACCCACGCCCGGGACAGGGGCCCCGAGGGCAATCAGCCCCAGCATTTT
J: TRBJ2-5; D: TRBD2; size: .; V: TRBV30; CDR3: CAWSVNGGGTQYF; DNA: TGTGCCTGGAGCGTTAACGGGGGGGGGACCCAGTACTTC
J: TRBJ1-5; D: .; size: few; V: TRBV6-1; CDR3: CASKAGGNQPQHF; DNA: TGTGCCAGCAAGGCAGGGGGCAATCAGCCCCAGCATTTT
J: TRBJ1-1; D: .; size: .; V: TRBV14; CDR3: CASSQVPKTGTKAFF; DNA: TGTGCCAGCAGCCAAGTGCCCAAAACAGGGACCAAAGCTTTCTTT
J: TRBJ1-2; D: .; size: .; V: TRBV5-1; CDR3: CASSSGEQDFPYGYTF; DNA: TGCGCCAGCAGCTCAGGAGAACAGGATTTTCCCTATGGCTACACCTTC
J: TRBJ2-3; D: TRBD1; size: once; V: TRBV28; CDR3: CASSTPGTGTDTQYF; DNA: TGTGCCAGCAGTACACCCGGGACAGGCACAGATACGCAGTATTTT
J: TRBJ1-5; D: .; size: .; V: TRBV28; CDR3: CASSTLNQPQHF; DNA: TGTGCCAGCAGTACCCTTAATCAGCCCCAGCATTTT
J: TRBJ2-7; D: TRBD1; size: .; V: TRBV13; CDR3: CASSLRGRSTYEQYF; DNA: TGTGCCAGCAGCCTCAGGGGGCGGAGTACCTACGAGCAGTACTTC
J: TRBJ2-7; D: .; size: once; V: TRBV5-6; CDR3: CASSFKGTVEQYF; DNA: TGTGCCAGCAGCTTCAAAGGCACTGTCGAGCAGTACTTC
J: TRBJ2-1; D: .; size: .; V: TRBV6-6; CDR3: CASSYGVGEQFF; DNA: TGTGCCAGCAGTTACGGAGTAGGTGAGCAGTTCTTC
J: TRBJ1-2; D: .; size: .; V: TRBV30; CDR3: CAWGEDSLIYGYTF; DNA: TGTGCCTGGGGCGAGGACAGCCTGATCTATGGCTACACCTTC
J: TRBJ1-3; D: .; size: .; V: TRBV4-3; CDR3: CASSQEVPILENTIYF; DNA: TGCGCCAGCAGCCAAGAAGTGCCAATCTTAGAAAACACCATATATTTT
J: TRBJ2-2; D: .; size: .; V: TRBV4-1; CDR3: CASSRLAGELFF; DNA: TGCGCCAGCAGCCGACTAGCCGGGGAGCTGTTTTTT
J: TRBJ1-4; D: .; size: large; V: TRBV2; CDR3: CASKWGTYNEKLFF; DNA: TGTGCCAGCAAATGGGGGACGTATAATGAAAAACTGTTTTTT
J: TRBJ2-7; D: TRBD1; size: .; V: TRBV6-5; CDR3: CASSSQDRAEQYF; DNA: TGTGCCAGCAGTTCTCAGGACAGGGCCGAGCAGTACTTC
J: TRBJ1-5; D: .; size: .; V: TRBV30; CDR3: CAWSVAGDYSNQPQHF; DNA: TGTGCCTGGAGTGTAGCGGGTGACTATAGCAATCAGCCCCAGCATTTT
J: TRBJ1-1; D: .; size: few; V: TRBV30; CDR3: CAWSVWGTEAFF; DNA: TGTGCCTGGAGTGTATGGGGAACTGAAGCTTTCTTT
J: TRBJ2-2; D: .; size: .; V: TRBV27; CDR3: CASSFRYLKGMNTGELFF; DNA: TGTGCCAGCAGTTTTCGGTACTTGAAGGGGATGAACACCGGGGAGCTGTTTTTT
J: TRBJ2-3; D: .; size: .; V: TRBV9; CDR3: CASSVAPGDTQYF; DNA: TGTGCCAGCAGCGTAGCCCCAGGGGATACGCAGTATTTT
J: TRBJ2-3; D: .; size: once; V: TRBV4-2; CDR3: CASSQSPGGSTDTQYF; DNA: TGTGCCAGCAGCCAGTCCCCGGGCGGTAGCACGGATACGCAGTATTTT
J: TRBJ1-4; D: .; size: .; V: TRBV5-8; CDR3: CASSFGLTLTNEKLFF; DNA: TGTGCCAGCAGCTTCGGACTGACGCTAACTAATGAAAAACTGTTTTTT
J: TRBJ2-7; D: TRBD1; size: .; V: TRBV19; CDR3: CASSIARGRYEQYF; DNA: TGTGCCAGTAGTATAGCAAGGGGGCGGTACGAGCAGTACTTC
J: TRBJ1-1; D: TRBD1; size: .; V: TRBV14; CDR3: CASSQDRVVSEAFF; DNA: TGTGCCAGCAGCCAGGACAGGGTAGTTTCTGAAGCTTTCTTT
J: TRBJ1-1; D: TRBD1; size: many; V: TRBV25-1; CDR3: CASSAYRGETEAFF; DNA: TGTGCCAGCAGTGCCTACAGGGGAGAGACTGAAGCTTTCTTT
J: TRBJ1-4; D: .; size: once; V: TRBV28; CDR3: CASAVTNEKLFF; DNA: TGTGCCAGCGCGGTTACTAATGAAAAACTGTTTTTT
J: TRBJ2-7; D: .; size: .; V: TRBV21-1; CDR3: CASIHRDRGHEQYF; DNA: TGTGCCAGCATCCACCGGGACAGGGGCCACGAGCAGTACTTC
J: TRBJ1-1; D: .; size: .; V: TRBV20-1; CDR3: CSASQGSEAFF; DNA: TGCAGTGCTAGTCAGGGGTCTGAAGCTTTCTTT
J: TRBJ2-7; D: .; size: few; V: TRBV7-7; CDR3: CASSLGMGEYEQYF; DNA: TGTGCCAGCAGCTTAGGGATGGGGGAATACGAGCAGTACTTC